The source of this T cell receptor beta chain is a study of blood T cell repertoires in COVID-19. Study background: The United States, Italy and Spain provided the acute and convalescent COVID-19 samples. T cells, B-cell-depleted T cells, or PBMCs supplied cDNA or gDNA.

After removal of 3 bases from V and 7 bases from J, the junction contained 8 bases not matched to a gene. This CDR3 has 16 amino acids. CDR1 is LNHNV, CDR2 YYDKDF, per germline (reference sequence). Per the authors' pipeline: Amplification of reference gene primers provided the estimated nucleated cell counts. Profiling relied on immunoSEQ multiplex PCR, and the TCRdb table lists in-frame clones only, not all of them. The D gene and trimming were derived from the DNA, and the V and J assignments and clone size from that table. The sample consists of just over 95,000 clones, approximately 90% of them appearing once. This clone is a singleton in its sample.

This chain connects TRBV15 to TRBJ2-1; TRBD2 agrees at 11 bases. What was sequenced was peripheral blood. This clonotype was sampled from a man aged 45 to 65 with acute or convalescent COVID-19. CDR3 residues: CATSSSGRARGNEQFF. CDR3 nucleotide sequence: TGTGCCACCAGCAGTAGCGGGAGGGCCAGGGGAAATGAGCAGTTCTTC.